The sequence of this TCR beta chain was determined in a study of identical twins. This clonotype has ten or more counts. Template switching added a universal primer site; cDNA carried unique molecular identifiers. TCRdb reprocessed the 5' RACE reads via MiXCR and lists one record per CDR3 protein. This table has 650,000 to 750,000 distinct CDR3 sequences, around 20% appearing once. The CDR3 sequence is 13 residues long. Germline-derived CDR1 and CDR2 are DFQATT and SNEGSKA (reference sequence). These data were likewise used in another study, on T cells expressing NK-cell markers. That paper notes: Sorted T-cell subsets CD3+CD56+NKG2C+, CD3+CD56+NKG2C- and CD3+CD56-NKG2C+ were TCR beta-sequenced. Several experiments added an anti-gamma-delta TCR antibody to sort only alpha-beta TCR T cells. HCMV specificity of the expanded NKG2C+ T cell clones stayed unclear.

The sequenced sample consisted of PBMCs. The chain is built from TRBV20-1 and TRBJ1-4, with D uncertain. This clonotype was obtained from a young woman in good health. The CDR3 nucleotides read TGCAGCGCCTACAGTGCAACTAATGAAAAACTGTTTTTT. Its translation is CSAYSATNEKLFF.